The 22 T cell receptor beta chains reported below all come from one sample, sequenced in a study of T cell responses to AZD1222 COVID-19 vaccine. Libraries were prepared by immunoSEQ multiplex PCR; TCRdb keeps only in-frame clonotypes and omits some of them. The table has 100,000 or so clones, 80% to 90% seen once. This specimen consisted of peripheral blood, obtained on day 0 of AZD1222 vaccination. These receptors were obtained from an adult in good health.

The rearrangement joins TRBV12-3 or TRBV12-4 to TRBJ2-4, with D perhaps TRBD2 (6 bases). CDR3 size: 13 residues. V dropped 3 bases and J dropped 7 bases, with 10 bases sitting between them. CDR3 sequence: CASSFSGDNIQYF. CDR3 nucleotides: TGTGCCAGCAGTTTCTCGGGGGACAACATTCAGTACTTC.

This clone was counted once. CDR3 amino acids: CSVMPGATNEKLFF. DNA for the CDR3: TGCAGCGTTATGCCAGGGGCAACTAATGAAAAACTGTTTTTT. The gene calls are TRBV29-1 and TRBJ1-4; TRBD1 might be the D (6 bases). V was trimmed by 5 bases and J by 0 bases, leaving 10 bases between them. The CDR3 runs 14 residues. The germline gives CDR1 SQVTM, CDR2 ANQGSEA.

This clone was counted a single time. The chain joins TRBV28 to TRBJ1-5; D might be TRBD1 (6 bases). Trimming shortened V by 6 bases and J by 7 bases, and 10 bases separated the two germline ends. Germline V CDR1 and CDR2: MDHEN, SYDVKM. This CDR3 has 12 residues. CDR3 nucleotide sequence: TGTGCCAGCAGACCTCAGGGGCAGCCCCAGCATTTT. Its translation: CASRPQGQPQHF.

Note on this clone: Other DNA sequences in the same sample also yield this CDR3. The J gene is TRBJ2-1, the V gene TRBV6-5; 12 bases match TRBD2. The CDR3 is 14 amino acids. V lost 6 bases and J lost 4; bases outside the gene matches: 1. Germline V gene sequence: CDR1 MNHEY, CDR2 SVGAGI. The CDR3 region is CASRTSGGYNEQFF. CDR3 nucleotides: TGTGCCAGCAGAACTAGCGGGGGGTACAATGAGCAGTTCTTC.

The chain uses TRBV19 and TRBJ1-4; D unresolved. This CDR3 has 17 amino acids. Germline assignment: CDR1 LNHDA and CDR2 SQIVND (reference sequence). The germline V and J ends were trimmed by 6 bases and 0 bases, with 17 bases remaining between them. The CDR3 region is CASRTRADRSTNEKLFF. The CDR3 DNA reads TGTGCCAGTAGGACCCGGGCAGACCGTTCAACTAATGAAAAACTGTTTTTT. The full variable domain, with the rest looked up from reference TRBV19 and TRBJ1-4, is DGGITQSPKYLFRKEGQNVTLSCEQNLNHDAMYWYRQDPGQGLRLIYYSQIVNDFQKGDIAEGYSVSREKKESFPLTVTSAQKNPTAFYLCASRTRADRSTNEKLFFGSGTQLSVL.

The V and J genes are TRBV6-2 or TRBV6-3 and TRBJ2-1; 7 nucleotides match TRBD2. The CDR3 has 13 amino acids. V lost 6 bases to trimming and J lost 7 bases; unmatched junction nucleotides: 6. Germline loops: CDR1 MNHEY, CDR2 SVGEGT. The CDR3 sequence is CASSPDGGNEQFF. DNA of the CDR3: TGTGCCAGCAGCCCCGACGGGGGGAATGAGCAGTTCTTC.

The chain recombines TRBV5-1 with TRBJ2-1; the D gene is possibly TRBD1 (6 bases). The V gene lost 4 bases and the J gene lost 6 bases, with 17 bases spanning the gap. CDR1 and CDR2 from the germline V gene are SGHRS and YFSETQ. The CDR3 spans 15 residues. The CDR3 DNA sequence: TGCGCCAGCAGCCTCTACTGGGACAAGGGCAATGAGCAGTTCTTC. As protein: CASSLYWDKGNEQFF.

J is TRBJ1-4 and V is TRBV5-8; 12 bases align to TRBD1. CDR3 size: 17 residues. The V and J ends lost 4 bases and 4 bases, in that order; junction bases with no gene match: 8. Germline lookup yields CDR1 SGHTS and CDR2 YDEGEE. The CDR3 sequence is CASSAPGQGANNEKLFF. In DNA, the CDR3 is TGTGCCAGCAGCGCACCGGGACAGGGGGCGAATAATGAAAAACTGTTTTTT.

J is TRBJ2-3 and V is TRBV7-3; 9 bases fit TRBD2. The germline CDR1 and CDR2 sequences are SGHTA and FQGTGA. This CDR3 is 15 amino acids long. The junction had 4 bases not matched to a gene; V was cut back by 3 bases and J by 3 bases. This CDR3 is CASSFQAGGTDTQYF. The CDR3 nucleotides read TGTGCCAGCAGCTTCCAAGCGGGGGGAACAGATACGCAGTATTTT.

The chain is built from TRBV6-6 and TRBJ2-2; D is unclear. Germline CDR1 and CDR2: MNHNY and SVGAGI (reference sequence). V lost 0 bases and J 5 bases, leaving 7 bases between the germline ends. The CDR3 has 14 amino acids. CDR3 nucleotides: TGTGCCAGCAGTTACTCGAGGCAGACCGGGGAGCTGTTTTTT. Protein product: CASSYSRQTGELFF.

This clone was detected once. This sequence joins TRBV7-2 and TRBJ1-2; D is perhaps TRBD1 (5 bases). There are 16 residues in the CDR3. Germline loops: CDR1 SGHTA, CDR2 FQGNSA. V gave up 1 base and J gave up 3 bases, with 15 bases separating them. The CDR3 spells CASSLVVGLSHYGYTF. For the CDR3, the DNA is TGTGCCAGCAGCTTAGTCGTGGGGCTTTCGCACTATGGCTACACCTTC.

V usage is TRBV7-8 and J usage is TRBJ1-5; 9 bases fit TRBD1. Germline V lookup: CDR1 SGHVS, CDR2 FQNEAQ. The CDR3 covers 15 residues. The V segment lost 5 bases and the J segment 6 bases; nucleotides outside the gene matches: 8. The CDR3 nucleotides are TGTGCCAGCAGCGCCAACAGGGGGCAGGGTCAGCCCCAGCATTTT. Translation: CASSANRGQGQPQHF.

This chain connects TRBV11-3 to TRBJ2-1, with 9 bases matching TRBD2. CDR3 length: 13 residues. The V gene end was trimmed by 1 base and the J gene end by 16 bases; junction bases not matched to a gene: 8. In germline, CDR1 is SGHNT, CDR2 YENEEA. CDR3 coding DNA: TGTGCCAGCAGCTTAGTTGGGACTAGCAAACGCTTCTTC. Translation gives CASSLVGTSKRFF.

The sample holds one count of this clone. The J gene is TRBJ1-3, the V gene TRBV7-3; 8 positions match TRBD1. Trimming took 5 bases from V and 2 from J; bases not matched to a gene: 2. The CDR3 extends over 14 amino acids. Germline CDR1 reads SGHTA; CDR2 reads FQGTGA. CDR3 protein: CASSRTGTGNTIYF. CDR3 nucleotide sequence: TGTGCCAGCAGCCGGACAGGGACTGGAAACACCATATATTTT.

V and J are TRBV7-2 and TRBJ2-1; D not resolved. CDR1 and CDR2 (germline): SGHTA, FQGNSA. The CDR3 runs to 15 residues. V shed 2 bases and J shed 2 bases, with 10 bases lying between them. CDR3 sequence (DNA): TGTGCCAGCAGCTTATCGGCGGCCACCTACAATGAGCAGTTCTTC. Protein: CASSLSAATYNEQFF.

V gene TRBV3-1 (or the pseudogene TRBV3-2) combines with J gene TRBJ2-2; D might be TRBD2 (7 bases). V was cut by 3 bases and J by 4 bases, with 15 bases left in between. Germline V gene lookup returns CDR1 LGHDT and CDR2 YNNKEL (reference sequence). The CDR3 is 16 amino acids. The DNA for the CDR3 is TGTGCCAGCAGCCATCCCACGGGGGGCGCCACCGGGGAGCTGTTTTTT. Translated, it gives CASSHPTGGATGELFF.

This chain connects TRBV5-6 to TRBJ1-2; D is unresolved. The CDR3 sequence is 13 residues long. The ends were cut back, 4 bases at V and 4 bases at J, with 11 bases in the middle. CDR1 and CDR2 from the germline V gene are SGHDT and YYEEEE. Here the CDR3 reads CASSGQVPYGYTF. The CDR3 nucleotides are TGTGCCAGCAGCGGCCAGGTGCCCTATGGCTACACCTTC. The full variable domain, in which reference TRBV5-6 and TRBJ1-2 provide the parts outside the CDR3, is DAGVTQSPTHLIKTRGQQVTLRCSPKSGHDTVSWYQQALGQGPQFIFQYYEEEERQRGNFPDRFSGHQFPNYSSELNVNALLLGDSALYLCASSGQVPYGYTFGSGTRLTVV.

J is TRBJ1-4 and V is TRBV7-2; no firm D call. In germline, CDR1 is SGHTA, CDR2 FQGNSA. Trimming stripped 5 bases from V and 8 bases from J, with 12 bases between. The length of the CDR3 is 13 residues. CDR3 nucleotide sequence: TGTGCCAGCAGCCCGGGCCAGCGCGAAAAACTGTTTTTT. Its protein product is CASSPGQREKLFF.

V gene TRBV9 combines with J gene TRBJ1-6; D gene ambiguous. Between the trimmed V and J ends, which lost 3 bases and 2 bases, there was a span of 0 bases. In germline, CDR1 is SGDLS, CDR2 YYNGEE. This CDR3 region has 12 residues. Here the CDR3 reads CASSAYNSPLHF. As DNA, the CDR3 is TGTGCCAGCAGCGCCTATAATTCACCCCTCCACTTT.

The gene calls are TRBV15 and TRBJ2-2; TRBD2 aligns across 11 bases. CDR1 is LNHNV and CDR2 is YYDKDF in the germline V gene (reference sequence). The junction had 7 bases not matched to a gene; V was cut back by 0 bases and J by 4 bases. The CDR3 loop spans 18 amino acids. CDR3 residues: CATSRDPTLAGGTGELFF. The CDR3 DNA reads as TGTGCCACCAGCAGAGACCCAACGCTAGCGGGGGGCACCGGGGAGCTGTTTTTT.

The V gene is TRBV3-1 (or the pseudogene TRBV3-2), the J gene TRBJ1-6; TRBD1 agrees at 9 bases. The J segment lost 7 bases and the V segment lost 4 bases, leaving 5 bases of the junction unmatched. The V gene's germline CDR1 is LGHDT and CDR2 YNNKEL (reference sequence). CDR3 length equals 15 residues. CDR3 bases: TGTGCCAGCAGCCGGGACGACAGGGGGAATTCACCCCTCCACTTT. Protein product: CASSRDDRGNSPLHF.

V and J are TRBV7-9 and TRBJ1-4; tentatively, D is TRBD1 (5 bases). CDR1 and CDR2 from the germline V gene are SEHNR and FQNEAQ (reference sequence). The V gene lost 2 bases and the J gene lost 7 bases, with 17 bases spanning the gap. The CDR3 has 16 amino acids. The DNA for the CDR3 is TGTGCCAGCAGCTTAAGTGGCAGGGCGGTTTCTGAAAAACTGTTTTTT. This sequence encodes CASSLSGRAVSEKLFF.